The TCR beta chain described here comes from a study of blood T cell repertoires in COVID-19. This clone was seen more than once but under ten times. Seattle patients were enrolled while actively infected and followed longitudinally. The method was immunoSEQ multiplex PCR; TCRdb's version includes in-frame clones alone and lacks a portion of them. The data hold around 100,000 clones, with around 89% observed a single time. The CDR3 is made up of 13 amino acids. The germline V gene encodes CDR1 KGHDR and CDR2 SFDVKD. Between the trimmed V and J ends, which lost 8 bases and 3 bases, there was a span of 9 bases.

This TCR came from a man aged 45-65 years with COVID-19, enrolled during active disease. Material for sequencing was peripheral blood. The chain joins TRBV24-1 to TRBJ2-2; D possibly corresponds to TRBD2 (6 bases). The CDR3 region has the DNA TGTGCCACCATGGAGGGATACACCGGGGAGCTGTTTTTT. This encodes CATMEGYTGELFF.